This T cell receptor (beta chain) stems from a study of radiotherapy plus CTLA-4 blockade in lung cancer. As for the study in general: 18% of patients responded objectively, and about 30% achieved disease control.

Those with chemo-refractory metastatic non-small-cell lung cancer were treated with focal radiation combined with CTLA-4 blockade using ipilimumab. Regarding this clone: What it binds is unknown.

The study, taken as a whole, reports: Blood saw expansion of tumor-derived TCR clones after radiotherapy plus ipilimumab. With interferon-beta, early dynamics of blood T cell clones were reported to best predict response.

Using immunoSEQ multiplex PCR, the repertoire was profiled, and TCRdb retains in-frame clones only, with some absent. Of 95,000 to 150,000 clones in the sample, 75% to 90% were seen once. The CDR3 runs 15 residues. The germline V gene encodes CDR1 SGHNT and CDR2 YYREEE (reference sequence). V trimming: 4 bases; J trimming: 4 bases; junction bases outside the gene matches: 7. The input for sequencing was peripheral blood, taken from a patient treated with radiotherapy plus ipilimumab. This clonotype was sampled from a human donor with non-small cell lung cancer that progressed on radiotherapy plus ipilimumab. The rearrangement uses TRBV5-4 and TRBJ2-3, with 9 bases lining up with TRBD1. The CDR3 here is CASSRTGGDADTQYF. Written as DNA, the CDR3 is TGTGCCAGCAGCCGTACAGGGGGCGACGCAGATACGCAGTATTTT.